This T cell receptor beta chain is drawn from a study of blood T cell repertoires in COVID-19. About the research overall: COVID-19 samples from acute and convalescent phases originated in the United States, Italy and Spain. PBMCs, B-cell-depleted T cells, or T cells provided the cDNA or gDNA that made up the material.

As originally analysed: Using reference gene primer amplification, nucleated cell counts were estimated. Method: immunoSEQ multiplex PCR; TCRdb's copy keeps in-frame clones and lacks some. The DNA gave D and trimming, while V, J and clone size come from that table. The sample contains 130,000 to 150,000 clones, under 90% of which appear only once. Germline assignment: CDR1 GTSNPN and CDR2 SVGIG (reference sequence). With 5 bases removed from V and 5 bases from J, the gap between germline ends came to 13 bases. This CDR3 is 13 amino acids long. This clone appeared once. This CDR3 is also generated by other DNA sequences in the sample.

The sequenced material came from peripheral blood. The chain links TRBV30 to TRBJ1-5; possible D gene TRBD1, 5 bases. This TCR was sampled from a human donor in a cohort sampled during active COVID-19. The CDR3 nucleotides are TGTGCCTGGTCGGGGACTGGGGATCAGCCCCAGCATTTT. Its protein product is CAWSGTGDQPQHF.